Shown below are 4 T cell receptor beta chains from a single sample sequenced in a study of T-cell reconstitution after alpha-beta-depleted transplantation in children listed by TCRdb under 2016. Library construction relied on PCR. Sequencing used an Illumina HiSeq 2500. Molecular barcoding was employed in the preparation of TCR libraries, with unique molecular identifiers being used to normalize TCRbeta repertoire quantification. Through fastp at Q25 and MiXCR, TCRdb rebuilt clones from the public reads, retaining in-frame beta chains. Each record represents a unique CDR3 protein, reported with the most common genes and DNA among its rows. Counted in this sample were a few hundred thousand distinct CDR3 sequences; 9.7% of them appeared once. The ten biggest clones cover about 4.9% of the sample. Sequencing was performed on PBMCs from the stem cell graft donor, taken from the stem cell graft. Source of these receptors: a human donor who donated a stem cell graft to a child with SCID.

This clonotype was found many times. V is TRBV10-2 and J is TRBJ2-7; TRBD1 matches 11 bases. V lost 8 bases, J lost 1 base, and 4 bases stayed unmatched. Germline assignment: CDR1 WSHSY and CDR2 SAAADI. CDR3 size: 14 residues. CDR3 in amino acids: CASEGDRGSYEQYF. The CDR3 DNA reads TGCGCCAGCGAGGGGGACAGGGGGTCCTACGAGCAGTACTTC.

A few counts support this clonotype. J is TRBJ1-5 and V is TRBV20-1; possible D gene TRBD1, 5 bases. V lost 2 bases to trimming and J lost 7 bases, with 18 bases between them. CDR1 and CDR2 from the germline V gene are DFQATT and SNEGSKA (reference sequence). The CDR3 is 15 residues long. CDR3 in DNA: TGCAGTGCTAGATCGCACCGGACACCGGGGCAGCCCCAGCATTTT. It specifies CSARSHRTPGQPQHF.

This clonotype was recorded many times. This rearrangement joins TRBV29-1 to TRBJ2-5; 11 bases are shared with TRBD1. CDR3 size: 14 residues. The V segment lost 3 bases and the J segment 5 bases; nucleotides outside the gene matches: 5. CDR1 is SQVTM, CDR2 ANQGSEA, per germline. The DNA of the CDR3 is TGCAGCGTTGATCGGACAGGGGGCTCGGAGACCCAGTACTTC. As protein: CSVDRTGGSETQYF.

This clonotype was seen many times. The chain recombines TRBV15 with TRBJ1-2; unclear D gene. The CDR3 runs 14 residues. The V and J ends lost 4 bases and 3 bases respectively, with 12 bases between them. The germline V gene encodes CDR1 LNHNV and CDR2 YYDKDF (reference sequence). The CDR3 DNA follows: TGTGCCACCAGCATTCCCGGGAGGCACTATGGCTACACCTTC. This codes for CATSIPGRHYGYTF.